A single sample is the source of the 10 T cell receptor beta chains below, sequenced in a study of control samples from healthy donors and cancer patients. The protocol was immunoSEQ multiplex PCR, while the TCRdb copy is restricted to in-frame clones and leaves out a portion. Here the sample spans approximately 140,000 clones, about 90% being singletons. Sample: blood. All receptors derive from a man aged 18 to 30 in good health.

The chain is built from TRBV6-5 and TRBJ1-2, with 8 bases matching TRBD1. V lost 0 bases, J lost 6 bases, and 6 bases stayed unmatched. CDR1 and CDR2 from the germline V gene are MNHEY and SVGAGI. This CDR3 is 15 amino acids long. The DNA for the CDR3 is TGTGCCAGCAGTTACTCGGACAGGGCTTTGCATGGCTACACCTTC. Its protein is CASSYSDRALHGYTF.

The chain has TRBV4-3 and TRBJ1-2; 9 bases align to TRBD1. The CDR3 loop spans 18 amino acids. CDR1 LGHNA and CDR2 YSLEER come from the germline V gene. Trimming at V came to 0 bases and at J to 6 bases, leaving 14 bases not matched to a gene. The CDR3 spells CASSQEIGTGKFGDGYTF. In DNA, the CDR3 is TGCGCCAGCAGCCAAGAGATTGGGACAGGGAAGTTCGGGGATGGCTACACCTTC.

CDR3 residues: CSVDDSYLIGYTF. CDR3 coding DNA: TGCAGCGTTGATGACAGCTACCTTATTGGCTACACCTTC. The V and J genes are TRBV29-1 and TRBJ1-2; D might be TRBD1 (5 bases). The V gene lost 3 bases and the J gene lost 7 bases, with 15 bases spanning the gap. The germline V gene encodes CDR1 SQVTM and CDR2 ANQGSEA. The length of the CDR3 is 13 residues.

J is TRBJ2-2 and V is TRBV30, with 10 bases fitting TRBD1. J lost 5 bases, V lost 3 bases, and 9 bases had no gene match. Germline CDR1 and CDR2: GTSNPN and SVGIG (reference sequence). This CDR3 spans 16 amino acids. CDR3 bases: TGTGCCTGGAGAGATTTGGGACAGGGGAAGACCGGGGAGCTGTTTTTT. Its translation is CAWRDLGQGKTGELFF.

V usage is TRBV6-2 or TRBV6-3 and J usage is TRBJ1-2; 10 bases match TRBD1. This CDR3 spans 14 amino acids. V lost 2 bases, J lost 6 bases, and 3 bases stayed unmatched. Germline CDR1 is MNHEY and CDR2 is SVGEGT. This CDR3 reads CASSYETGGNGYTF. In nucleotides, the CDR3 is TGTGCCAGCAGTTACGAGACAGGGGGCAATGGCTACACCTTC.

A single count supports this clone. The chain employs TRBV7-9 and TRBJ1-6; 7 nucleotides align to TRBD1. The ends lost 6 bases at V and 9 bases at J; junction bases unmatched: 5. Germline V gene lookup returns CDR1 SEHNR and CDR2 FQNEAQ (reference sequence). CDR3 size: 13 residues. The DNA for the CDR3 is TGTGCCAGCAGATCAGGGGGGATTTCACCCCTCCACTTT. Its protein is CASRSGGISPLHF.

The chain joins TRBV12-5 to TRBJ1-1; TRBD1 matches 7 bases. This CDR3 has 13 amino acids. CDR1 and CDR2 from the germline V gene are LGHNT and FRNRAP. With 3 bases clipped from V and 6 bases from J, the junction kept 4 bases outside the gene matches. CDR3 bases: TGTGCTAGTGGTTTCTACAGGGGACCTGAAGCTTTCTTT. Protein product: CASGFYRGPEAFF.

This clone has only one observation. The chain couples TRBV12-3 or TRBV12-4 to TRBJ2-7; the D is unclear. This CDR3 contains 12 residues. The V end was cut by 6 bases, the J end by 4 bases, with 10 bases between. CDR3 bases: TGTGCCAGCAGCCCTCTACGGTACGAGCAGTACTTC. Encoded protein: CASSPLRYEQYF.

The rearrangement uses TRBV7-9 and TRBJ1-1, with D possibly matching TRBD1 (6 bases). Germline CDR1 is SEHNR and CDR2 is FQNEAQ (reference sequence). The V and J ends lost 2 bases and 5 bases respectively, with 9 bases between them. CDR3 length: 13 residues. CDR3 region: CASSLRGETEAFF. The CDR3 DNA follows: TGTGCCAGCAGCTTAAGGGGGGAAACTGAAGCTTTCTTT.

This clone was detected once. The genes are TRBV7-9 and TRBJ2-3; 8 bases map to TRBD1. Trimming at V came to 4 bases and at J to 5 bases, leaving 8 bases not matched to a gene. This CDR3 has 15 residues. CDR1 and CDR2 (germline): SEHNR, FQNEAQ (reference sequence). The CDR3 DNA reads TGTGCCAGCAGCTCGGGGCGACAGGGGATAGATACGCAGTATTTT. This codes for CASSSGRQGIDTQYF.